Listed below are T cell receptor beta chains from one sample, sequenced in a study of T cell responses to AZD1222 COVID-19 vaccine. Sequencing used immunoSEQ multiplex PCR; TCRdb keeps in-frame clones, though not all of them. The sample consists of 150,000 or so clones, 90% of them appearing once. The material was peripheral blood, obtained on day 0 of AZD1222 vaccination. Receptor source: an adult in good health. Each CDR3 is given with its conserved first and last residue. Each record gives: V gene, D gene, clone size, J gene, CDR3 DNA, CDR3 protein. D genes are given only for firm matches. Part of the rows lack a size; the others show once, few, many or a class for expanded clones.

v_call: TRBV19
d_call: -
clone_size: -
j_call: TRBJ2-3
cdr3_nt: TGTGCCAGCCGGGAGACATCAGATACGCAGTATTTT
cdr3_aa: CASRETSDTQYF

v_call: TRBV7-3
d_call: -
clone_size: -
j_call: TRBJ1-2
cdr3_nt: TGTGCCAGCAGCTTAACAGGGGGGAACTATGGCTACACCTTC
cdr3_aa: CASSLTGGNYGYTF

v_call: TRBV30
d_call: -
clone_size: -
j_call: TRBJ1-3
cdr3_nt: TGTGCCCAGGCGGACTCTGGAAACACCATATATTTT
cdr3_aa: CAQADSGNTIYF

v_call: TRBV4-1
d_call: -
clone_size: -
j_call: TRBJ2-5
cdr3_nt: TGCGCCAGCAGCCAAGAACCGGGGCGGACAGAGACCCAGTACTTC
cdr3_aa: CASSQEPGRTETQYF

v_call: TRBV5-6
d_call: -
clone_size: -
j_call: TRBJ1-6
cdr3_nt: TGTGCCAGCAGCTTGGGGGCAGAGTTCAGGACCCTCCACTTT
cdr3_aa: CASSLGAEFRTLHF

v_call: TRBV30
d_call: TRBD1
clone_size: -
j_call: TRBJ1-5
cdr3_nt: TGTGCCTGGAGGGGAACAGGGGGCGGCAATCAGCCCCAGCATTTT
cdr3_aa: CAWRGTGGGNQPQHF

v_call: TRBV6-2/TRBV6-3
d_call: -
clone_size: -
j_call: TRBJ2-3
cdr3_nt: TGTGCCAGCAGTTACTCTGATACGCAGTATTTT
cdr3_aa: CASSYSDTQYF

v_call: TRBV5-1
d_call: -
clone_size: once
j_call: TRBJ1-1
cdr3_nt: TGCGCCAGCAGCTTGGCGTCACGGAACACTGAAGCTTTCTTT
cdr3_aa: CASSLASRNTEAFF

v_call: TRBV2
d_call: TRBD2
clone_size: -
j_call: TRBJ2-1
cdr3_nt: TGTGCCAGCAGCGACACTAGCGGGAGGGCCTTTGAGCAGTTCTTC
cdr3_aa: CASSDTSGRAFEQFF

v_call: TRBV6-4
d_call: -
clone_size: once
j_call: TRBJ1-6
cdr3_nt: TGTGCCAGCAGTGACAGGGCTAATTCACCCCTCCACTTT
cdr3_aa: CASSDRANSPLHF

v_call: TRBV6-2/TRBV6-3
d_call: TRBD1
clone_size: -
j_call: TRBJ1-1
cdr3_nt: TGTGCCAGCAGTCGCGCGACAGGGTTTGAAGCTTTCTTT
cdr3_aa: CASSRATGFEAFF

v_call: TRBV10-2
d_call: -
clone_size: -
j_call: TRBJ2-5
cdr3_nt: TGCGCCAGCAGTCCCGGGGAGGAATCTGGGGAGACCCAGTACTTC
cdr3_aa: CASSPGEESGETQYF

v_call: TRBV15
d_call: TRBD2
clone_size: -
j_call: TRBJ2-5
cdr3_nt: TGTGCCACCCGGGATAGCGGGGTGAAGACCCAGTACTTC
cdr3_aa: CATRDSGVKTQYF

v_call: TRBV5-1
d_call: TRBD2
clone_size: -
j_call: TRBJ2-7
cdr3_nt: TGCGCCAGCAGGGGGGGACTAGCGGGTCTCTACGAGCAGTACTTC
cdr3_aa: CASRGGLAGLYEQYF

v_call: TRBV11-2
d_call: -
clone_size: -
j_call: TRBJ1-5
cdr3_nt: TGTGCCAGCAGCCGACTCAGAGGGCAGCCCCAGCATTTT
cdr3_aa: CASSRLRGQPQHF

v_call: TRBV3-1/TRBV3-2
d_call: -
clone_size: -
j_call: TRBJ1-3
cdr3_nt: TGTGCCAGCAGCCAAGGGGGAACTGGAAACACCATATATTTT
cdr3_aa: CASSQGGTGNTIYF

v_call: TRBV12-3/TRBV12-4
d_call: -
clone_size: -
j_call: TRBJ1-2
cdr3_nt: TGTGCCAGCAGAGCGATGGGCCTCCATGGCTACACCTTC
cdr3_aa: CASRAMGLHGYTF

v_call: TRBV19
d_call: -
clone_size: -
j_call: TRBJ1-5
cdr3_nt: TGTGCCAGTAGTTCACGCCCAAACGGGGGCAATCAGCCCCAGCATTTT
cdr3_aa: CASSSRPNGGNQPQHF

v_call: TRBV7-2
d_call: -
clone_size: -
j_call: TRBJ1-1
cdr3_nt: TGTGCCAGCAGCTTACCCCCGCAGAGGCAGGGGACGATGAACACTGAAGCTTTCTTT
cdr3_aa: CASSLPPQRQGTMNTEAFF

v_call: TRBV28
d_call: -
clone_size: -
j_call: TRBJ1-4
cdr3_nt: TGTGCCAGCACCCCTCGGGCAGGGTTTAATGAAAAACTGTTTTTT
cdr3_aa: CASTPRAGFNEKLFF

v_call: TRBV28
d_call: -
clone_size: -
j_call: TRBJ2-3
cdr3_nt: TGTGCCAGCAGTTTAATTGAAGATACGCAGTATTTT
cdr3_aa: CASSLIEDTQYF

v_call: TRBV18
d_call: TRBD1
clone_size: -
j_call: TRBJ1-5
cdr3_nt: TGTGCCAGCCGGACAGGGTCGGAACAGCCCCAGCATTTT
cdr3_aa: CASRTGSEQPQHF

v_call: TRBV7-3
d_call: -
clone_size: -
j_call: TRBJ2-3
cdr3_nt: TGTGCCAGCAGCTTAACCGGGCCCACAGATACGCAGTATTTT
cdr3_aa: CASSLTGPTDTQYF

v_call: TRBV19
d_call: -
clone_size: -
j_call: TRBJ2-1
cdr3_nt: TGTGCCAGTAGTGCCCAGGGAGGATACAATGAGCAGTTCTTC
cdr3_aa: CASSAQGGYNEQFF

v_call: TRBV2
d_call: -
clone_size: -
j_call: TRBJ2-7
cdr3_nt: TGTGCCGGTGGGGGAGCGGATTTAGGTGAGCAGTACTTC
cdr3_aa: CAGGGADLGEQYF

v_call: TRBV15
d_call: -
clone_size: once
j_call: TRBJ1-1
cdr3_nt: TGTGCCACCAGCTTTACAGGGCCCACTGAAGCTTTCTTT
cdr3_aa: CATSFTGPTEAFF

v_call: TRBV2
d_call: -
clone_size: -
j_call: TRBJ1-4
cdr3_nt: TGTGCCAGCTCGTGGGGAGGGGCCGGTGAAAAACTGTTTTTT
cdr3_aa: CASSWGGAGEKLFF

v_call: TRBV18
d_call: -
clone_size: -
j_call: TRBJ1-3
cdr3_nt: TGTGCCAGCTCACCGTCCGTCCTCCAGGGCCCTGGAAACACCATATATTTT
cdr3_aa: CASSPSVLQGPGNTIYF

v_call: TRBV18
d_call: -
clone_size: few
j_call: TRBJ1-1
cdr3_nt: TGTGCCAGCTCCCCCGCCTTGACAACTACCTTATACACTGAAGCTTTCTTT
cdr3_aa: CASSPALTTTLYTEAFF

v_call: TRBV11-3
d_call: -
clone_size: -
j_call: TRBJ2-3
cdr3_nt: TGTGCCAGCAGTCCGGTGGGGGGATCAGATACGCAGTATTTT
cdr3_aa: CASSPVGGSDTQYF

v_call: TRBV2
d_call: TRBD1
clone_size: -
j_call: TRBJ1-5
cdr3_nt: TGTGCCAGCAGCCCGGACAGGGTGGCGGGGAATCAGCCCCAGCATTTT
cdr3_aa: CASSPDRVAGNQPQHF

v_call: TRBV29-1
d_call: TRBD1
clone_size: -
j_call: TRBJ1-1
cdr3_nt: TGCAGCGTTAGACAGGGCCGGAACACTGAAGCTTTCTTT
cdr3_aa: CSVRQGRNTEAFF

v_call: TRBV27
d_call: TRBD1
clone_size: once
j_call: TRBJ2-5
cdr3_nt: TGTGCCAGCAGTCTGGGGGACAGGGGGTCGGAGACCCAGTACTTC
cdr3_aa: CASSLGDRGSETQYF